Listed below are T cell receptor beta chains from one sample, sequenced in a study of CD8+CD57+ T cells in acquired aplastic anemia. Using its own MiXCR run on the reads, TCRdb lists one record per CDR3 protein. The sample lists under 500,000 distinct CDR3 sequences; 25% to 40% were seen once. Sequencing was performed on sorted CD4+, CD8+, or CD8+CD57+ T cells (not recorded which) from PBMCs. Every receptor here comes from a human donor with aplastic anemia. The CDR3 runs from the conserved cysteine through the conserved F or W. A D gene is named only where the DNA matches it firmly. Only part of the rows carry a size: once, few, many, or a class if the clone is expanded.

- | TRBJ1-2 | many | TRBV9 | CASSPGAGDYGYTF | TGTGCCAGCAGCCCAGGGGCAGGGGACTATGGCTACACCTTC
TRBD2 | TRBJ2-5 | few | TRBV20-1 | CSARDQGLLQTQYF | TGCAGTGCTAGAGATCAGGGACTACTACAGACCCAGTACTTC
TRBD1 | TRBJ2-2 | few | TRBV2 | CATFNAGTGNTGELFF | TGTGCCACCTTTAATGCCGGGACAGGCAACACCGGGGAGCTGTTTTTT
- | TRBJ2-7 | many | TRBV9 | CASSSHSLGNYYEQYF | TGTGCCAGCAGCTCCCACTCCCTCGGGAATTACTACGAGCAGTACTTC
TRBD2 | TRBJ2-7 | - | TRBV11-1 | CASRRNGTSVNEQYF | TGTGCCAGCAGACGGAACGGGACTAGCGTGAACGAGCAGTACTTC
- | TRBJ1-5 | - | TRBV2 | CASSDYRQGPNQPQHF | TGTGCCAGCAGTGATTATAGGCAGGGCCCTAATCAGCCCCAGCATTTT
TRBD1 | TRBJ1-5 | - | TRBV6-2/TRBV6-3 | CASRYGQVRGPQHF | TGTGCCAGCAGATACGGACAGGTTCGCGGTCCCCAGCATTTT
TRBD1 | TRBJ1-1 | few | TRBV7-6 | CASSPVNTGDTEAFF | TGTGCCAGCAGCCCGGTTAACACAGGGGACACTGAAGCTTTCTTT
- | TRBJ2-7 | few | TRBV12-3/TRBV12-4 | CASLLVGAYEQYF | TGTGCCAGCCTCTTAGTCGGGGCCTACGAGCAGTACTTC
- | TRBJ1-4 | - | TRBV19 | CASRAGGYNEKLFF | TGTGCCAGTCGGGCGGGGGGTTACAATGAAAAACTGTTTTTT
TRBD1 | TRBJ1-6 | once | TRBV19 | CASSTGQEAHNSPLHF | TGTGCCAGTAGCACAGGACAGGAAGCACATAATTCACCCCTCCACTTT
- | TRBJ2-7 | - | TRBV7-6 | CASSLAGGGTRGLYEQYF | TGTGCCAGCAGCTTAGCGGGAGGGGGGACAAGGGGCTTGTACGAGCAGTACTTC
- | TRBJ2-7 | many | TRBV3-1 | CASSQDTGPYEQYF | TGTGCCAGCAGCCAAGACACAGGACCCTACGAGCAGTACTTC
- | TRBJ2-3 | few | TRBV3-1 | CASSQASFTDTQYF | TGTGCCAGCAGCCAAGCTAGTTTCACAGATACGCAGTATTTT
TRBD1 | TRBJ1-6 | - | TRBV2 | CASSRGQGAASPLHF | TGTGCCAGCAGCCGGGGACAGGGGGCCGCTTCACCCCTCCACTTT
TRBD1 | TRBJ1-5 | - | TRBV6-1 | CASRPGTGIGNQPQHF | TGTGCCAGCAGACCCGGGACAGGCATAGGGAATCAGCCCCAGCATTTT
TRBD1 | TRBJ1-5 | many | TRBV24-1 | CATSGTGGNRNQPQHF | TGTGCCACCAGTGGTACAGGGGGCAATCGCAATCAGCCCCAGCATTTT
- | TRBJ2-3 | many | TRBV7-2 | CASSSSLGTDTQYF | TGTGCCAGCAGCTCGTCCTTGGGGACAGATACGCAGTATTTT
- | TRBJ1-1 | - | TRBV10-3 | CAISKGGLRLNTEAFF | TGTGCCATCAGCAAAGGGGGGTTGAGGCTGAACACTGAAGCTTTCTTT
TRBD1 | TRBJ1-2 | many | TRBV29-1 | CSVKGQGADGYTF | TGCAGCGTCAAGGGACAGGGGGCAGATGGCTACACCTTC
TRBD1 | TRBJ1-2 | - | TRBV9 | CASSAGQGIPYGYTF | TGTGCCAGCAGCGCGGGACAGGGGATACCCTATGGCTACACCTTC
- | TRBJ1-1 | - | TRBV11-2 | CTSSSDRPGTGGTEAFF | TGTACCAGCAGCTCAGACCGTCCGGGGACGGGGGGCACTGAAGCTTTCTTT
TRBD1 | TRBJ1-5 | - | TRBV2 | CASSARTGNQPQHF | TGTGCCAGCAGTGCTAGGACAGGGAATCAGCCCCAGCATTTT
TRBD2 | TRBJ2-3 | - | TRBV5-1 | CASSNGLAGGTDTQYF | TGCGCCAGCAGTAATGGACTAGCGGGAGGTACAGATACGCAGTATTTT
- | TRBJ1-1 | once | TRBV19 | CASRPGARNTEAFF | TGTGCCAGTAGACCGGGGGCCCGAAACACTGAAGCTTTCTTT